The next 25 T cell receptor beta chains were all read from a single sample in a study of blood T cell repertoires in COVID-19. Sequencing used immunoSEQ multiplex PCR; TCRdb keeps in-frame clones, though not all of them. Of 180,000 or so clones listed, around 80% are singletons. The sample consisted of PBMCs or T cells enriched from blood (not recorded which). These receptor sequences come from a man between 45 and 60 years old who had recovered from COVID-19.

This chain uses TRBV28 with TRBJ1-4; weak D call: TRBD1 (5 bases). Germline CDR1 is MDHEN and CDR2 is SYDVKM. V gave up 8 bases and J gave up 5 bases, with 9 bases separating them. CDR3 length equals 12 residues. The DNA of the CDR3 is TGTGCCAGCCAGGGAGGAAATGAAAAACTGTTTTTT. Translation: CASQGGNEKLFF.

This clone occurred a few times. The chain carries TRBV7-9 and TRBJ1-1; D gene ambiguous. This CDR3 is built from 14 residues. V lost 0 bases to trimming and J lost 5 bases, with 10 bases between them. Germline V gene lookup returns CDR1 SEHNR and CDR2 FQNEAQ (reference sequence). CDR3 in amino acids: CASSLAYRGTEAFF. The CDR3 DNA is TGTGCCAGCAGCTTAGCGTACAGAGGGACTGAAGCTTTCTTT. The complete variable domain, with remaining parts taken from reference TRBV7-9 and TRBJ1-1, reads DTGVSQNPRHKITKRGQNVTFRCDPISEHNRLYWYRQTLGQGPEFLTYFQNEAQLEKSRLLSDRFSAERPKGSFSTLEIQRTEQGDSAMYLCASSLAYRGTEAFFGQGTRLTVV.

A few counts support this clone. This chain uses TRBV19 with TRBJ1-1, with a possible D match to TRBD1 (5 bases). CDR3 length equals 15 residues. Germline V lookup: CDR1 LNHDA, CDR2 SQIVND (reference sequence). The germline V and J ends were trimmed by 6 bases and 1 base, with 15 bases remaining between them. The CDR3 DNA follows: TGTGCCAGTAGGCCCCCAGGGCAGGGGAACACTGAAGCTTTCTTT. Protein sequence: CASRPPGQGNTEAFF.

The genes are TRBV11-2 and TRBJ2-7; 8 bases are a match to TRBD1. Germline values: CDR1 SGHAT, CDR2 FQNNGV. Unmatched junction bases numbered 6, after V lost 5 bases and J lost 3 bases. This CDR3 is built from 14 residues. CDR3 DNA: TGTGCCAGCAGCCTCACAGGGGGTGACTACGAGCAGTACTTC. Protein product: CASSLTGGDYEQYF.

This clone was detected a few times. The rearrangement uses TRBV7-3 and TRBJ2-1, with D possibly being TRBD2 (5 bases). CDR3 length: 14 residues. Germline values: CDR1 SGHTA, CDR2 FQGTGA. V was shortened by 1 base and J by 4 bases, with 8 bases between the two germline ends. The CDR3 nucleotides are TGTGCCAGCAGCTTAAGGGGAGCGTACAATGAGCAGTTCTTC. Translation: CASSLRGAYNEQFF.

This clone was seen once. The rearrangement uses TRBV19 and TRBJ2-5, with D possibly matching TRBD2 (6 bases). V was pared by 2 bases and J by 5 bases, with 12 bases between. This CDR3 contains 14 residues. The V gene's germline CDR1 is LNHDA and CDR2 SQIVND (reference sequence). This chain's CDR3 is CASSISGVSETQYF. The CDR3 nucleotides are TGTGCCAGTAGTATATCGGGAGTATCGGAGACCCAGTACTTC. The whole variable domain, remainder taken from reference TRBV19 and TRBJ2-5, is DGGITQSPKYLFRKEGQNVTLSCEQNLNHDAMYWYRQDPGQGLRLIYYSQIVNDFQKGDIAEGYSVSREKKESFPLTVTSAQKNPTAFYLCASSISGVSETQYFGPGTRLLVL.

The V and J genes are TRBV5-4 and TRBJ1-6; perhaps TRBD1 as D (5 bases). V lost 4 bases and J lost 0, with 11 bases in between. From germline, CDR1 is SGHNT and CDR2 YYREEE (reference sequence). This CDR3 has 16 amino acids. CDR3 loop: CASSGQDSSYNSPLHF. The CDR3, as DNA: TGTGCCAGCAGCGGCCAAGACAGCTCCTATAATTCACCCCTCCACTTT.

The chain recombines TRBV9 with TRBJ1-3; tentatively, D is TRBD1 (5 bases). This CDR3 has 15 residues. Germline CDR1 is SGDLS and CDR2 is YYNGEE. Between the trimmed V and J ends, which lost 4 bases and 4 bases, there was a span of 15 bases. The CDR3 loop is CASSPRQPQGNTIYF. The CDR3 DNA reads as TGTGCCAGCAGCCCCCGACAGCCTCAAGGAAACACCATATATTTT. The full variable domain, in which reference TRBV9 and TRBJ1-3 provide the parts outside the CDR3, is DSGVTQTPKHLITATGQRVTLRCSPRSGDLSVYWYQQSLDQGLQFLIQYYNGEERAKGNILERFSAQQFPDLHSELNLSSLELGDSALYFCASSPRQPQGNTIYFGEGSWLTVV.

The V call is TRBV7-2, the J call TRBJ1-1; tentatively, D is TRBD1 (6 bases). V was trimmed by 0 bases and J by 5 bases, leaving 13 bases between them. Per germline, CDR1 SGHTA and CDR2 FQGNSA. CDR3 length: 15 amino acids. The CDR3 region is CASSLARGGETEAFF. The CDR3 region has the DNA TGTGCCAGCAGCTTAGCACGAGGGGGTGAGACTGAAGCTTTCTTT.

The genes are TRBV19 and TRBJ2-2, with 10 bases that match TRBD1. Germline V lookup: CDR1 LNHDA, CDR2 SQIVND (reference sequence). Losses at the gene ends were 0 bases for V and 6 bases for J; bases not matched to a gene: 1. This CDR3 spans 15 amino acids. The CDR3 DNA reads as TGTGCCAGTAGTATAGACGGGACAGGGGCCGGGGAGCTGTTTTTT. Translation: CASSIDGTGAGELFF.

This chain joins TRBV27 and TRBJ1-2, with D possibly TRBD1 on 5 matching bases. This CDR3 has 17 amino acids. Trimming left V 2 bases short and J 1 base short, with 17 bases between. Germline lookup yields CDR1 MNHEY and CDR2 SMNVEV (reference sequence). CDR3 loop: CASSLNPPGWDNYGYTF. CDR3 bases: TGTGCCAGCAGTTTAAACCCTCCAGGGTGGGATAACTATGGCTACACCTTC.

The CDR3 nucleotides read TGCAGCGTTGATCCAGCGGTCCAAGAGACCCAGTACTTC. It translates to CSVDPAVQETQYF. The J gene is TRBJ2-5, the V gene TRBV29-1; weak D call: TRBD2 (5 bases). The CDR3 length is 13 residues. Trimming stripped 3 bases from V and 1 base from J, with 9 bases between. From germline, CDR1 is SQVTM and CDR2 ANQGSEA. Together with reference TRBV29-1 and TRBJ2-5, the CDR3 gives the full variable domain: SAVISQKPSRDICQRGTSLTIQCQVDSQVTMMFWYRQQPGQSLTLIATANQGSEATYESGFVIDKFPISRPNLTFSTLTVSNMSPEDSSIYLCSVDPAVQETQYFGPGTRLLVL.

The chain combines TRBV5-4 with TRBJ2-1; a weak D match, TRBD2 (6 bases). V lost 0 bases to trimming and J lost 7 bases, with 14 bases between them. The germline V gene has CDR1 SGHNT and CDR2 YYREEE (reference sequence). The CDR3 consists of 15 residues. CDR3 region: CASSLEGLLLNEQFF. For the CDR3, the DNA is TGTGCCAGCAGCTTGGAGGGACTCCTACTTAATGAGCAGTTCTTC. Full variable domain (missing parts from reference TRBV5-4 and TRBJ2-1): ETGVTQSPTHLIKTRGQQVTLRCSSQSGHNTVSWYQQALGQGPQFIFQYYREEENGRGNFPPRFSGLQFPNYSSELNVNALELDDSALYLCASSLEGLLLNEQFFGPGTRLTVL.

J is TRBJ2-1 and V is TRBV3-1 (or the pseudogene TRBV3-2), with 11 nucleotides matching TRBD2. V shed 5 bases, J shed 0 bases, and the junction held 6 bases outside the gene matches. This CDR3 comprises 17 residues. The germline V gene has CDR1 LGHDT and CDR2 YNNKEL (reference sequence). CDR3 coding DNA: TGTGCCAGCAGCACGACCACTAGCGGGGGCTCCTACAATGAGCAGTTCTTC. This codes for CASSTTTSGGSYNEQFF.

The rearrangement uses TRBV5-1 and TRBJ1-1; D remains unclear. CDR1 and CDR2 from the germline V gene are SGHRS and YFSETQ. This CDR3 region has 15 residues. Trimming took off 0 bases at V and 6 bases at J, with 15 bases between the two ends. Here the CDR3 DNA reads TGCGCCAGCAGCTTGGGCTCAGGCGCCCCCCCTGAAGCTTTCTTT. Translating gives CASSLGSGAPPEAFF.

V and J are TRBV7-9 and TRBJ1-1, with D maybe TRBD1 (5 bases). Germline assignment: CDR1 SEHNR and CDR2 FQNEAQ (reference sequence). The CDR3 totals 14 residues. V was cut by 2 bases and J by 6 bases, with 13 bases left in between. This chain's CDR3 is CASSLIVKGAEAFF. The CDR3 DNA reads TGTGCCAGCAGCTTAATCGTGAAAGGGGCTGAAGCTTTCTTT.

CDR3 sequence reads: CASSRPGGAYNEQFF. In nucleotides, the CDR3 is TGTGCCAGCAGTCGCCCCGGGGGGGCCTACAATGAGCAGTTCTTC. The genes are TRBV28 and TRBJ2-1, with 8 bases matching TRBD2. The germline V gene has CDR1 MDHEN and CDR2 SYDVKM. CDR3 length equals 15 residues. Losses at the gene ends were 5 bases for V and 2 bases for J; bases not matched to a gene: 5.

This clone was picked up a small number of times. The V call is TRBV11-2, the J call TRBJ2-5, with TRBD1 as a possible D gene (7 bases). Trimming removed 2 bases from V and 1 base from J, with 14 bases in between. CDR1 and CDR2 (germline): SGHAT, FQNNGV. The CDR3 spans 16 residues. This CDR3 reads CASSLSPQGGQETQYF. The CDR3 DNA is TGTGCCAGCAGCTTAAGCCCCCAGGGGGGCCAAGAGACCCAGTACTTC.

This chain links TRBV7-9 with TRBJ2-3; 8 positions match TRBD2. The V gene end was trimmed by 5 bases and the J gene end by 0 bases; junction bases not matched to a gene: 13. The CDR3 covers 18 residues. Germline values: CDR1 SEHNR, CDR2 FQNEAQ (reference sequence). The CDR3 DNA is TGTGCCAGCAGCCCAGGGGCGGGAGGAGGACGGAGCACAGATACGCAGTATTTT. Translated, it gives CASSPGAGGGRSTDTQYF.

This clone was recorded once. The chain recombines TRBV11-3 with TRBJ2-2; 10 nucleotides line up with TRBD1. Germline V CDR1 and CDR2: SGHNT, YENEEA. The CDR3 has 15 residues. V trimming: 6 bases; J trimming: 1 base; junction bases outside the gene matches: 2. The CDR3 DNA follows: TGTGCCAGCAGGGGGGACAGGGGGAACACCGGGGAGCTGTTTTTT. This gives the protein CASRGDRGNTGELFF.

This chain joins TRBV7-2 and TRBJ2-2; the D is unclear. This CDR3 region has 16 residues. Trimming left V 1 base short and J 0 bases short, with 9 bases between. CDR1 is SGHTA, CDR2 FQGNSA, per germline. CDR3: CASSLVTGANTGELFF. CDR3 in DNA: TGTGCCAGCAGCTTAGTAACGGGTGCGAACACCGGGGAGCTGTTTTTT.

This chain joins TRBV9 and TRBJ2-7; weak D call: TRBD1 (5 bases). The germline V gene encodes CDR1 SGDLS and CDR2 YYNGEE. V was trimmed by 4 bases and J by 0 bases, leaving 11 bases between them. The CDR3 is made up of 14 amino acids. CDR3 coding DNA: TGTGCCAGCAGCCCATCAGGGATCTCCTACGAGCAGTACTTC. It specifies CASSPSGISYEQYF.

The rearrangement joins TRBV5-4 to TRBJ2-1; unclear D gene. In germline, CDR1 is SGHNT, CDR2 YYREEE (reference sequence). CDR3 length equals 12 residues. V lost 2 bases and J 8 bases, leaving 8 bases between the germline ends. The CDR3 DNA sequence: TGTGCCAGCAGCTTCAGACGGGATGAGCAGTTCTTC. Translated: CASSFRRDEQFF. Together with reference TRBV5-4 and TRBJ2-1, the CDR3 gives the full variable domain: ETGVTQSPTHLIKTRGQQVTLRCSSQSGHNTVSWYQQALGQGPQFIFQYYREEENGRGNFPPRFSGLQFPNYSSELNVNALELDDSALYLCASSFRRDEQFFGPGTRLTVL.

CDR3 region: CASSGFLGGTGELFF. The CDR3, as DNA: TGTGCCAGCAGCGGGTTTTTGGGGGGCACCGGGGAGCTGTTTTTT. The rearrangement links TRBV6-2 or TRBV6-3 to TRBJ2-2; a possible D gene is TRBD2 (6 bases). The germline gives CDR1 MNHEY, CDR2 SVGEGT. V was cut by 6 bases and J by 4 bases, with 15 bases left in between. The CDR3 is 15 residues long.

The chain links TRBV7-6 to TRBJ2-2; tentatively, D is TRBD1 (6 bases). This CDR3 has 14 residues. V lost 8 bases and J 6 bases, leaving 16 bases between the germline ends. CDR1 is SGHVS, CDR2 FNYEAQ, per germline. The CDR3 region is CASRPGDYPGELFF. CDR3 sequence (DNA): TGTGCCAGCCGTCCAGGGGATTATCCCGGGGAGCTGTTTTTT.